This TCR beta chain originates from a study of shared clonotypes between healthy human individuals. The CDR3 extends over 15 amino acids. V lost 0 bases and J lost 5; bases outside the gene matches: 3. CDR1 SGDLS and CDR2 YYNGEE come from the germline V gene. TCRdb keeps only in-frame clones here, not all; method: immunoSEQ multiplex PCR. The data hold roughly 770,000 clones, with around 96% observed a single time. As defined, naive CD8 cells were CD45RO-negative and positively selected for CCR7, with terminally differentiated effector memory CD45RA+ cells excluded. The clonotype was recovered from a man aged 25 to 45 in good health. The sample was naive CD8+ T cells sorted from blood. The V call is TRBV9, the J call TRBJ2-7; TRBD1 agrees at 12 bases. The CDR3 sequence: CASSVGGTGGNEQYF. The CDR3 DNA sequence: TGTGCCAGCAGCGTAGGAGGGACAGGGGGCAACGAGCAGTACTTC.